Given below is one TCR beta chain in context. The data were produced by immunoSEQ multiplex PCR, yet TCRdb's version contains in-frame clones alone and is incomplete. The repertoire includes approximately 58,000 clones, around 87% of them detected once, and approximately 11% sits in the top ten. This sample is part of a study of control samples from healthy donors and cancer patients. The sequencing sample was made of PBMCs. This receptor was taken from a woman in her fifties or sixties with lung cancer.

The CDR3 reads CASSLGRLETQYF. CDR3 in DNA: TGTGCCAGCAGCTTAGGCAGACTTGAGACCCAGTACTTC. V usage is TRBV7-2 and J usage is TRBJ2-5; D remains unclear. Per the germline V gene, CDR1 is SGHTA and CDR2 is FQGNSA. Trimming removed 1 base from V and 5 bases from J, with 8 bases in between. This CDR3 has 13 residues.